These T cell receptor beta chains were read from a single sample in a study of CD8 T cells in Susac syndrome. MiXCR was run by TCRdb on the immunoSEQ multiplex PCR reads, yielding one entry per CDR3 protein. The top ten clones hold around 0.082% of a sample with approximately 200,000 distinct CDR3 sequences, more than 85% of them seen once. What was sequenced was CD4+ T cells from PBMCs. The receptors come from a human donor with multiple sclerosis. Each CDR3 is given with its conserved first and last residue. Each record gives: D gene, V gene, J gene, CDR3 protein. The D gene is left open where the match is weak.

d_gene: NA
v_gene: TRBV27
j_gene: TRBJ2-3
CDR3aa: CASSPVLWSTDTQYF

d_gene: NA
v_gene: TRBV29-1
j_gene: TRBJ2-7
CDR3aa: CSVELPGASYEQYF

d_gene: NA
v_gene: TRBV20-1
j_gene: TRBJ1-1
CDR3aa: CSAVGLSNTEAFF

d_gene: NA
v_gene: TRBV7-9
j_gene: TRBJ1-2
CDR3aa: CAPNGSTYGYTF

d_gene: NA
v_gene: TRBV20-1
j_gene: TRBJ1-1
CDR3aa: CSARRGAGTEAFF

d_gene: NA
v_gene: TRBV29-1
j_gene: TRBJ1-2
CDR3aa: CSVGWYPDGYTF

d_gene: TRBD1
v_gene: TRBV5-1
j_gene: TRBJ2-1
CDR3aa: CASSFGTVYNEQFF

d_gene: TRBD2
v_gene: TRBV29-1
j_gene: TRBJ2-1
CDR3aa: CSFTGLAGGYNEQFF

d_gene: NA
v_gene: TRBV12-3/TRBV12-4
j_gene: TRBJ2-7
CDR3aa: CASSPGQLGSYEQYF

d_gene: TRBD1
v_gene: TRBV14
j_gene: TRBJ1-2
CDR3aa: CASSLGQERGYTF

d_gene: TRBD1
v_gene: TRBV15
j_gene: TRBJ2-4
CDR3aa: CATSTGDRVNGAKNIQYF

d_gene: NA
v_gene: TRBV9
j_gene: TRBJ2-7
CDR3aa: CASSVDRGLSYEQYF